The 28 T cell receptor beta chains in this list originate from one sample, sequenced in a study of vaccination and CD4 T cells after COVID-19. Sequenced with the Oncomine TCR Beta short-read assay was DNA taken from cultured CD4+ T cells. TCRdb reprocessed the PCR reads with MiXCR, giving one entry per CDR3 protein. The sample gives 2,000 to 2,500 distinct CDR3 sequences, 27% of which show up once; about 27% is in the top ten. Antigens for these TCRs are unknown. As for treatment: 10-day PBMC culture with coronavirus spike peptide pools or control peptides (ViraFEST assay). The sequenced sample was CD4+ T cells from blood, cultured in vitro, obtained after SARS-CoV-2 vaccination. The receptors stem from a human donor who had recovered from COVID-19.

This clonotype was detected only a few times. The CDR3 loop reads CASSLGDRGYTEAFF. CDR3 DNA sequence: TGTGCCAGCAGCTTGGGGGACAGAGGGTACACTGAAGCTTTCTTT. The rearrangement joins TRBV7-9 to TRBJ1-1, with TRBD1 identical over 7 bases. V gave up 3 bases and J gave up 3 bases; unmatched junction bases: 7. CDR1 and CDR2 (germline): SEHNR, FQNEAQ (reference sequence). The CDR3 contains 15 residues.

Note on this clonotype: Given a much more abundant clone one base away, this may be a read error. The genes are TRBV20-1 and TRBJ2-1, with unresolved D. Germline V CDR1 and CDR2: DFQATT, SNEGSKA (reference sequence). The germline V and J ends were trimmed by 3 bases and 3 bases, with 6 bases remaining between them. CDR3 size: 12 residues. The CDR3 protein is CSASRGYNEQFF. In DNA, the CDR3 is TGCAGTGCTAGTAGAGGCTACAATGAGCAGTTCTTC.

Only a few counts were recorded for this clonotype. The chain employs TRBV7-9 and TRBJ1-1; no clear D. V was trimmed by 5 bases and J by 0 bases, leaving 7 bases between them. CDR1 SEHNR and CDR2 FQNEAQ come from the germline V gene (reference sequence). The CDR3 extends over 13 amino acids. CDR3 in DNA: TGTGCCAGCAGCATCGGGGTGAACACTGAAGCTTTCTTT. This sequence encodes CASSIGVNTEAFF.

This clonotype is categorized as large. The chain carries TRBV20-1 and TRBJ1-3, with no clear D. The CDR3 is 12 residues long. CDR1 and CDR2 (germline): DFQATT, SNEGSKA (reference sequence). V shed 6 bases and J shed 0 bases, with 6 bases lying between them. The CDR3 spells CSAHSSGNTIYF. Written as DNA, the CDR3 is TGCAGTGCCCACTCCTCTGGAAACACCATATATTTT.

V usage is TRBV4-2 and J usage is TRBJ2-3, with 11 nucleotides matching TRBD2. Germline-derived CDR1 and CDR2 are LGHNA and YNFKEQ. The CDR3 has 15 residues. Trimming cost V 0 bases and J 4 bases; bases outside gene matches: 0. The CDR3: CASSQDSGGADTQYF. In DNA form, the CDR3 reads TGTGCCAGCAGCCAAGATAGCGGGGGGGCAGATACGCAGTATTTT.

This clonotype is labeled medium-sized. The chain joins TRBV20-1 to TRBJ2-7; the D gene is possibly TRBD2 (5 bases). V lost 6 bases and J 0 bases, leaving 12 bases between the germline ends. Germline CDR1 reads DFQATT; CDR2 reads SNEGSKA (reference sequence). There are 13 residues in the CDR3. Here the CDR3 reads CSATRASSYEQYF. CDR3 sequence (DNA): TGCAGTGCCACTAGGGCCAGCTCCTACGAGCAGTACTTC.

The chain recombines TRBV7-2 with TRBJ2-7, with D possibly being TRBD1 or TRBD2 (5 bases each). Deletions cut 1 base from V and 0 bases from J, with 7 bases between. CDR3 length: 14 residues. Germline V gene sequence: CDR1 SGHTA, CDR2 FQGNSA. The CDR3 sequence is CASSLVRGSYEQYF. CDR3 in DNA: TGTGCCAGCAGCTTAGTGAGGGGCTCCTACGAGCAGTACTTC.

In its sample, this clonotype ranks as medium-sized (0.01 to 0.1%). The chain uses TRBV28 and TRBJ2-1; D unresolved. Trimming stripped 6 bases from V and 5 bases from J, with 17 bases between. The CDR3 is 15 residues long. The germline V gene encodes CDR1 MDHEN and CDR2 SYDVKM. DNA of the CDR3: TGTGCCAGCAGCCTAGTGGGTTCGGTTAACAATGAGCAGTTCTTC. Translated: CASSLVGSVNNEQFF.

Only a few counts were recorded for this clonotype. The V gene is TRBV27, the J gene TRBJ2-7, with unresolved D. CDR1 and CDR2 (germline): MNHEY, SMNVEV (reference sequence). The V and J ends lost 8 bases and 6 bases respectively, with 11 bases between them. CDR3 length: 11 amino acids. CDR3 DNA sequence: TGTGCCAGCCGCCGTCTTGGCGAGCAGTACTTC. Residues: CASRRLGEQYF.

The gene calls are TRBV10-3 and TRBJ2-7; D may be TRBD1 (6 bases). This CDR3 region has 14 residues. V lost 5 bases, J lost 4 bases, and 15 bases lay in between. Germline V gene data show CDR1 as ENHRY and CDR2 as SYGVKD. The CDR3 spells CAISSTGSAYEQYF. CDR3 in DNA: TGTGCCATCAGTTCTACAGGGTCAGCATACGAGCAGTACTTC.

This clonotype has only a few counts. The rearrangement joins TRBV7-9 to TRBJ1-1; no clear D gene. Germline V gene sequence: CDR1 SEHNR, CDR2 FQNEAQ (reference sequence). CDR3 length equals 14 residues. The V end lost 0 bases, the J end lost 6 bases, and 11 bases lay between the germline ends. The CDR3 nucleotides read TGTGCCAGCAGCTTAGCGACGCCGTACTCTGAAGCTTTCTTT. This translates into CASSLATPYSEAFF.

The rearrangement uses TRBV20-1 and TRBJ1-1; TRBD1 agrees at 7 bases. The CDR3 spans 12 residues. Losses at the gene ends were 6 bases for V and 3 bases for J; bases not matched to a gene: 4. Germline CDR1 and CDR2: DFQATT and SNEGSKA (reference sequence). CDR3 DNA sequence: TGCAGTGCCCCGGGACAGCACACTGAAGCTTTCTTT. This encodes CSAPGQHTEAFF.

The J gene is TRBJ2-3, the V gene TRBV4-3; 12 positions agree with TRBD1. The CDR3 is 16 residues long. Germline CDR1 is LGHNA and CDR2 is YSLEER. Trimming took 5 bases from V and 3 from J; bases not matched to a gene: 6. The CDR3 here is CASSKGQGARTDTQYF. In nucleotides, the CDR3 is TGCGCCAGCAGCAAGGGACAGGGGGCGAGGACAGATACGCAGTATTTT.

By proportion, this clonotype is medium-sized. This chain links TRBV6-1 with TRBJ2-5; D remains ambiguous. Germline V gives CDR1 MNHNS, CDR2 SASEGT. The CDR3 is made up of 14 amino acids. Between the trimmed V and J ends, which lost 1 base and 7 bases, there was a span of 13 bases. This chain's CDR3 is CASSEGGAGGTQYF. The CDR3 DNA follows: TGTGCCAGCAGTGAAGGCGGTGCAGGTGGGACCCAGTACTTC.

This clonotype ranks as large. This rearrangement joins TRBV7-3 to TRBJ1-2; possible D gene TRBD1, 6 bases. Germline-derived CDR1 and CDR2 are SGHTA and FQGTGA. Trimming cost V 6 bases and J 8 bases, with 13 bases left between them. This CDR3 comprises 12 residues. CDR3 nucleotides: TGTGCCAGCAGGAGGGGGGAGAGCGGCTACACCTTC. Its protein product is CASRRGESGYTF.

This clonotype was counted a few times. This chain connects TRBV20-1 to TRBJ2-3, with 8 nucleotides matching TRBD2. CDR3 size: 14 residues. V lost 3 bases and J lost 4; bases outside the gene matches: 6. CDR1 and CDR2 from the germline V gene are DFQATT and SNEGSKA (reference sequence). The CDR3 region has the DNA TGCAGTGCTAGGGCCGGGGGGGCCCCAGATACGCAGTATTTT. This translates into CSARAGGAPDTQYF.

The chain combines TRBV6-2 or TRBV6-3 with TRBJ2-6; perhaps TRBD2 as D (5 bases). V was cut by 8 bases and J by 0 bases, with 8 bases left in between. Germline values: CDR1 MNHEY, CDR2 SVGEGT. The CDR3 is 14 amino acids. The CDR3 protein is CASVRGSGANVLTF. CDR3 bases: TGTGCCAGCGTACGGGGCTCTGGGGCCAACGTCCTGACTTTC.

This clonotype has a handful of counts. In DNA form, the CDR3 reads TGTGCCAGCAGTTATGGTCCCGGGGCCCCCTACGAGCAGTACTTC. Protein sequence: CASSYGPGAPYEQYF. The chain employs TRBV6-5 and TRBJ2-7; the D gene could be TRBD1 or TRBD2 (5 bases each). Trimming stripped 3 bases from V and 2 bases from J, with 14 bases between. Germline loops: CDR1 MNHEY, CDR2 SVGAGI. CDR3 size: 15 residues.

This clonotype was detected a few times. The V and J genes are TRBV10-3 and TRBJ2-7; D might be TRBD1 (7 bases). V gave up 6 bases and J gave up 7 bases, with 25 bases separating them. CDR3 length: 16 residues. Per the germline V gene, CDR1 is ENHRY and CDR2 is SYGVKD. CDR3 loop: CAIRTTGRAPGGEQYF. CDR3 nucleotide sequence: TGTGCCATCAGAACGACAGGGAGAGCGCCCGGGGGAGAGCAGTACTTC.

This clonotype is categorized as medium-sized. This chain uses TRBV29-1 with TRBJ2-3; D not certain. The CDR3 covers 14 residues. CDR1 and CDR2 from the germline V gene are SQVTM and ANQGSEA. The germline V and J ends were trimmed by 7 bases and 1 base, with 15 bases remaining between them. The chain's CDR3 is CSAKNPQGTDTQYF. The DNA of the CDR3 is TGCAGCGCCAAGAACCCTCAAGGCACAGATACGCAGTATTTT.

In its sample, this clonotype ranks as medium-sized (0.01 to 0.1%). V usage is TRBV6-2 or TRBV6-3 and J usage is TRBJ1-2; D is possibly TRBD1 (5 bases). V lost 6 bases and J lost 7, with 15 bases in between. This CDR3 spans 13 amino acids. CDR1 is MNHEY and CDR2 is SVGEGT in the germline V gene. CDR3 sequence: CASSPRGSSGYTF. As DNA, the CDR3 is TGTGCCAGCAGCCCCCGGGGCAGCTCTGGCTACACCTTC.

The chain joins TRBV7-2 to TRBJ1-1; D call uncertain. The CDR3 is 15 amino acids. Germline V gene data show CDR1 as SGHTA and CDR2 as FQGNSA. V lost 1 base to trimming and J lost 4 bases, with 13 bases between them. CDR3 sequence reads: CASSLGRGESTEAFF. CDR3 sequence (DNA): TGTGCCAGCAGCTTAGGTCGTGGTGAGAGCACTGAAGCTTTCTTT. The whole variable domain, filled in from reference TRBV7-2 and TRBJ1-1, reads GAGVSQSPSNKVTEKGKDVELRCDPISGHTALYWYRQSLGQGLEFLIYFQGNSAPDKSGLPSDRFSAERTGGSVSTLTIQRTQQEDSAVYLCASSLGRGESTEAFFGQGTRLTVV.

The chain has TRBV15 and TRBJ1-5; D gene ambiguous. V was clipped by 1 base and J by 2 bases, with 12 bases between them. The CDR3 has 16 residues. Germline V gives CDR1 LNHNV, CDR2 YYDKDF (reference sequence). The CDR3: CATSRVEGLRNQPQHF. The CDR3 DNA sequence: TGTGCCACCAGCAGAGTTGAGGGCCTTCGCAATCAGCCCCAGCATTTT. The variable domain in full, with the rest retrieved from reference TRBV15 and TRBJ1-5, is DAMVIQNPRYQVTQFGKPVTLSCSQTLNHNVMYWYQQKSSQAPKLLFHYYDKDFNNEADTPDNFQSRRPNTSFCFLDIRSPGLGDTAMYLCATSRVEGLRNQPQHFGDGTRLSIL.

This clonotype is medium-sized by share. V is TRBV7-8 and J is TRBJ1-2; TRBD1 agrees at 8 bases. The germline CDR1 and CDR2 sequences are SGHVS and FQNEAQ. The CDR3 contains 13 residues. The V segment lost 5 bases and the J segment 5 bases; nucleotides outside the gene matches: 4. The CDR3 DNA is TGTGCCAGCAGCCCGGACAGGGAATATGGCTACACCTTC. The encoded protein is CASSPDREYGYTF.

The CDR3: CASSLGPSDGANVLTF. CDR3 DNA: TGTGCCAGCAGCTTAGGGCCCTCGGACGGGGCCAACGTCCTGACTTTC. The chain links TRBV7-3 to TRBJ2-6; D is unclear. V dropped 2 bases and J dropped 4 bases, with 12 bases sitting between them. This CDR3 has 16 residues. Germline values: CDR1 SGHTA, CDR2 FQGTGA.

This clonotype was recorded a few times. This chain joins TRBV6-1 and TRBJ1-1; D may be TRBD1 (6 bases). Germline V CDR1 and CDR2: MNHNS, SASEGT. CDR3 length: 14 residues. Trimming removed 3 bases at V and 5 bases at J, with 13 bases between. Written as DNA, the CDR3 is TGTGCCAGCAGTGAGTTATCCAGGGGAACTGAAGCTTTCTTT. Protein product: CASSELSRGTEAFF.

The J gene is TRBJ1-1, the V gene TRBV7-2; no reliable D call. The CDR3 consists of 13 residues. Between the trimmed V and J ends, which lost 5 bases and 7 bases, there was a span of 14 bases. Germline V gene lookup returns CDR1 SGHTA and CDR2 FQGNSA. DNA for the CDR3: TGTGCCAGCAGCCAGACCCCCCCACGTGAAGCTTTCTTT. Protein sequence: CASSQTPPREAFF.

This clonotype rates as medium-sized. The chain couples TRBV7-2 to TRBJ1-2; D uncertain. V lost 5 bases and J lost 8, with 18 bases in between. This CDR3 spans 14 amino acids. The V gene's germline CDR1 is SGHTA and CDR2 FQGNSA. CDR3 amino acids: CASSQRQVPYGYTF. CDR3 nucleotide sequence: TGTGCCAGCAGCCAACGACAAGTCCCCTACGGCTACACCTTC.